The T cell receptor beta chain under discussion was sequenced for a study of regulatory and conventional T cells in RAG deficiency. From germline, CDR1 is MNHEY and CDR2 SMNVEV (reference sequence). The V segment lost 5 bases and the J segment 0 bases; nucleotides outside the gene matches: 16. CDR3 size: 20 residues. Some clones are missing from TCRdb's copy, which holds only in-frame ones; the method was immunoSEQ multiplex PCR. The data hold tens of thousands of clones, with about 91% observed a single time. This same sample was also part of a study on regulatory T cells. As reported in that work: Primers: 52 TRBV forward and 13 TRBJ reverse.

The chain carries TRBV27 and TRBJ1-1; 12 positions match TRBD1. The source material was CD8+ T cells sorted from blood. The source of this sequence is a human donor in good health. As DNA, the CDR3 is TGTGCCAGCAGTCTAGGCGGGACAGGGGGCGGGTGGGGCATGAACACTGAAGCTTTCTTT. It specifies CASSLGGTGGGWGMNTEAFF.